Shown below are 17 T cell receptor beta chains from a single sample sequenced in a study of technical replicates of blood from a few donors. The assay was immunoSEQ multiplex PCR, and TCRdb's table has in-frame clones only and misses some. The data hold some 70,000 clones, with under 98% observed a single time. The material sequenced was T cells isolated from PBMCs. The receptors stem from a human donor in good health.

The gene calls are TRBV7-6 and TRBJ2-5; the D is unclear. Germline V gene sequence: CDR1 SGHVS, CDR2 FNYEAQ. The CDR3 contains 12 residues. Trimming removed 8 bases at V and 5 bases at J, with 12 bases between. CDR3 residues: CASAATSETQYF. The CDR3, as DNA: TGTGCCAGCGCCGCGACTTCGGAGACCCAGTACTTC.

This clone appeared a single time. The gene calls are TRBV6-6 and TRBJ1-5; D ambiguous. There are 15 residues in the CDR3. Trimming took 4 bases from V and 9 from J, leaving 19 bases between them. Germline V gives CDR1 MNHNY, CDR2 SVGAGI (reference sequence). The CDR3 region is CASSFTAENPWPQHF. The CDR3 bases are TGTGCCAGCAGTTTCACGGCGGAGAATCCTTGGCCCCAGCATTTT.

V usage is TRBV7-9 and J usage is TRBJ1-2; 8 nucleotides align to TRBD1. Losses at the gene ends were 5 bases for V and 6 bases for J; bases not matched to a gene: 5. CDR1 and CDR2 from the germline V gene are SEHNR and FQNEAQ (reference sequence). CDR3 length equals 13 residues. The CDR3 region has the DNA TGTGCCAGCAGCCTCGGACAGGGAAATGGCTACACCTTC. Translating it yields CASSLGQGNGYTF.

In the case of this clone: Other nucleotide sequences from this sample produce the same CDR3. This sequence joins TRBV9 and TRBJ1-2, with D perhaps TRBD1 (6 bases). The CDR3 is made up of 12 amino acids. Trimming pared 0 bases from V and 8 bases from J, leaving 8 bases between. Germline V gene lookup returns CDR1 SGDLS and CDR2 YYNGEE. CDR3 residues: CASSVAGGGYTF. The CDR3, as DNA: TGTGCCAGCAGCGTAGCGGGGGGCGGCTACACCTTC.

This chain uses TRBV7-2 with TRBJ2-7, with a tentative D call TRBD1 (6 bases). CDR1 and CDR2 from the germline V gene are SGHTA and FQGNSA. The CDR3 has 15 amino acids. V lost 5 bases and J lost 0, with 14 bases in between. The CDR3 DNA reads TGTGCCAGCAGCCCTACAGGGCCGAGCTCCTACGAGCAGTACTTC. Translating gives CASSPTGPSSYEQYF.

The chain links TRBV21-1 to TRBJ1-1. TRBV21-1 is a pseudogene locus. CDR3 length: 12 residues. In DNA form, the CDR3 reads TGTGCCACCCGGGACTGCGACACTGAAGCTTTCTTT. It is translated as CATRDCDTEAFF.

This clone was observed once. The CDR3 reads CAWSNWEGWNTEAFF. The CDR3 coding sequence is TGTGCCTGGAGCAATTGGGAGGGATGGAACACTGAAGCTTTCTTT. This chain uses TRBV30 with TRBJ1-1; D not certain. Germline V gene sequence: CDR1 GTSNPN, CDR2 SVGIG (reference sequence). CDR3 size: 15 residues. V was clipped by 3 bases and J by 1 base, with 15 bases between them.

The chain carries TRBV11-2 and TRBJ2-3; 9 nucleotides match TRBD2. Trimming cost V 2 bases and J 4 bases; bases outside gene matches: 4. The CDR3 is 15 residues long. The germline gives CDR1 SGHAT, CDR2 FQNNGV. CDR3: CASSLLAGGADTQYF. DNA of the CDR3: TGTGCCAGCAGCTTACTGGCGGGAGGGGCAGATACGCAGTATTTT.

The chain recombines TRBV6-1 with TRBJ1-5; D uncertain. Trimming pared 7 bases from V and 5 bases from J, leaving 12 bases between. Germline values: CDR1 MNHNS, CDR2 SASEGT. The CDR3 loop spans 13 amino acids. This CDR3 is CASTFGGYQPQHF. The CDR3 coding sequence is TGTGCCAGCACCTTCGGAGGGTATCAGCCCCAGCATTTT.

The chain is built from TRBV13 and TRBJ2-1; D gene unclear. The CDR3 length is 12 residues. Trimming left V 5 bases short and J 5 bases short, with 7 bases between. In germline, CDR1 is PRHDT, CDR2 FYEKMQ (reference sequence). The CDR3 region is CASSIANNEQFF. For the CDR3, the DNA is TGTGCCAGCAGCATAGCAAACAATGAGCAGTTCTTC.

This clone was seen only once. The rearrangement joins TRBV19 to TRBJ1-2; a weak D match, TRBD1 (5 bases). The CDR3 loop spans 14 amino acids. Trimming took off 5 bases at V and 3 bases at J, with 13 bases between the two ends. CDR1 and CDR2 from the germline V gene are LNHDA and SQIVND (reference sequence). The CDR3 loop reads CASSRRAGDYGYTF. DNA for the CDR3: TGTGCCAGTAGTCGCAGGGCCGGAGACTATGGCTACACCTTC.

The chain carries TRBV9 and TRBJ1-2; the match to TRBD1 covers 8 bases. The V gene end was trimmed by 8 bases and the J gene end by 8 bases; junction bases not matched to a gene: 11. Germline CDR1 SGDLS, CDR2 YYNGEE. This CDR3 is 13 amino acids long. The CDR3 nucleotides read TGTGCCAGTGAGGGACAGGCCCTAGGCGGCTACACCTTC. This sequence encodes CASEGQALGGYTF.

In regard to this clone: Germline and junction disagree at one end, which may indicate a read error. The chain joins TRBV14 to TRBJ1-2, with 8 bases that match TRBD1. This CDR3 region has 13 residues. Germline V gene lookup returns CDR1 SGHDN and CDR2 FVKESK. The CDR3 region is CASSLTGTGPVIF. CDR3 sequence (DNA): TGTGCCAGCAGCCTTACCGGGACAGGCCCTGTCATCTTC. The full variable domain, in which reference TRBV14 and TRBJ1-2 provide the parts outside the CDR3, is EAGVTQFPSHSVIEKGQTVTLRCDPISGHDNLYWYRRVMGKEIKFLLHFVKESKQDESGMPNNRFLAERTGGTYSTLKVQPAELEDSGVYFCASSLTGTGPVIFGSGTRLTVV.

The rearrangement links TRBV27 to TRBJ1-2; a weak D match, TRBD1 (5 bases). The CDR3 sequence is 11 residues long. Trimming shortened V by 6 bases and J by 6 bases, and 8 bases separated the two germline ends. Germline V gene data show CDR1 as MNHEY and CDR2 as SMNVEV (reference sequence). CDR3 DNA: TGTGCCAGCAGGGGGCCAAATGGCTACACCTTC. Amino acids: CASRGPNGYTF.

This chain links TRBV27 with TRBJ2-7; 7 positions match TRBD1. Trimming removed 6 bases from V and 2 bases from J; junction bases left unmatched: 4. Per the germline V gene, CDR1 is MNHEY and CDR2 is SMNVEV (reference sequence). This CDR3 is built from 13 residues. DNA of the CDR3: TGTGCCAGCAGGGTTCAGGGGGCCTACGAGCAGTACTTC. This sequence encodes CASRVQGAYEQYF.

The chain links TRBV4-1 to TRBJ2-1; D perhaps matches TRBD1 (6 bases). Trimming pared 2 bases from V and 10 bases from J, leaving 15 bases between. The germline V gene has CDR1 MGHRA and CDR2 YSYEKL. The CDR3 runs to 14 residues. In DNA, the CDR3 is TGCGCCAGCAGCCAATACAGGGCAGCTAGGGAGCAGTTCTTC. Its protein product is CASSQYRAAREQFF.

The chain couples TRBV29-1 to TRBJ2-7; 10 nucleotides align to TRBD2. This CDR3 contains 14 residues. V gave up 0 bases and J gave up 2 bases; unmatched junction bases: 1. From germline, CDR1 is SQVTM and CDR2 ANQGSEA. The CDR3 is CSVEEGLAAYEQYF. CDR3 coding DNA: TGCAGCGTTGAAGAAGGACTAGCGGCCTACGAGCAGTACTTC.